This is a list of T cell receptor beta chains from one sample in a study of blood T cells in healthy people across ages. TCRdb reprocessed the 5' RACE reads via MiXCR and lists one record per CDR3 protein. The data hold about 1 million distinct CDR3 sequences, with over 35% observed a single time. The sample comprised blood. The origin of the receptors is an older woman in good health. Both conserved end residues are part of each CDR3. Fields, in order: clone size, V gene, D gene, J gene, CDR3 DNA, CDR3 protein. A D gene is named only where the DNA matches it firmly. The size of a clone is reported for some rows only, either as once, few or many, or as a class for expanded clones.

>NA|TRBV28|TRBD1|TRBJ2-7
TGTGCCAGCAGTTGGCAGGGGGCCTACGAGCAGTACTTC
CASSWQGAYEQYF
>NA|TRBV6-1|TRBD1|TRBJ1-2
TGTGCCAGCGGGGGGACAGGGGTTGGCTACACCTTC
CASGGTGVGYTF
>NA|TRBV28|NA|TRBJ2-5
TGTGCCAGCAGGGCGTTGTACCAAGAGACCCAGTACTTC
CASRALYQETQYF
>NA|TRBV20-1|TRBD2|TRBJ2-4
TGCAGTAATCCGCGAGCGGGAGTCATGGGCAATGAGCAGTACTTC
CSNPRAGVMGNEQYF
>NA|TRBV20-1|NA|TRBJ1-6
TGCAGTGCTAGGTTCGGGGGCCGGCCTAATCTCGGGTCACCCCTCCACTTT
CSARFGGRPNLGSPLHF
>few|TRBV6-5|NA|TRBJ1-1
TGTGCCAGCAGTGAAGCCGGGGCCAACACTGAAGCTTTCTTT
CASSEAGANTEAFF
>NA|TRBV28|TRBD1|TRBJ1-2
TGTGCCAGCAGTTTCGGCCAGGGGGCGCGGGGCTACACCTTC
CASSFGQGARGYTF
>few|TRBV27|TRBD1|TRBJ2-1
TGTGCCAGCAGCCCTGTCCGGGACAGGGGAGAAAATGAGCAGTTCTTC
CASSPVRDRGENEQFF
>few|TRBV9|TRBD2|TRBJ2-3
TGTGCCAGCAGCGTAGATCCTAGCGGGAGATCGATAGATACGCAGTATTTT
CASSVDPSGRSIDTQYF
>NA|TRBV5-1|TRBD2|TRBJ2-3
TGCGCCAGCAGCTTGACCACAGCGGGAGTCGGGGATACGCAGTATTTT
CASSLTTAGVGDTQYF
>NA|TRBV18|NA|TRBJ1-4
TGTGCCAGCTCACCGCGGCAACCGGGGTCCAATAAAAAACTGTTTTTT
CASSPRQPGSNKKLFF
>NA|TRBV2|NA|TRBJ1-4
TGTGCCAGCAGTGAGTCGATGACCACTAATGAAAAACTGTTTTTT
CASSESMTTNEKLFF
>NA|TRBV5-5|NA|TRBJ1-4
TGTGCCAGCAGCTTGACAAACAGTAATGAAAAACTGTTTTTT
CASSLTNSNEKLFF
>few|TRBV6-1|NA|TRBJ2-7
TGTGCCAGCAGTGAAAATGTTTTAGGGTCCTACGAGCAGTACTTC
CASSENVLGSYEQYF
>NA|TRBV20-1|NA|TRBJ2-5
TGCAGTGCTAGAGATAGGTTAGAGACCCAGTACTTC
CSARDRLETQYF
>NA|TRBV20-1|TRBD1|TRBJ2-7
TGCAGTGCTACTGGGGACAGGGTCTACGAGCAGTACTTC
CSATGDRVYEQYF
>NA|TRBV9|NA|TRBJ2-7
TGTGCCAGACCAGACGCGGCGGGTAGCTCCTACGAGCAGTACTTC
CARPDAAGSSYEQYF
>NA|TRBV20-1|TRBD2|TRBJ2-3
TGCAGTGCTAGAAAAAGGGGCGGGAGGAGGACAGATACGCAGTATTTT
CSARKRGGRRTDTQYF
>NA|TRBV27|NA|TRBJ1-2
TGTGCCAGCAGTTTACCCGGCTATGGCTACACCTTC
CASSLPGYGYTF
>NA|TRBV20-1|NA|TRBJ2-7
TGCAGTGCTAGTGACAGGAGGCACCACTACGAGCAGTACTTC
CSASDRRHHYEQYF
>many|TRBV29-1|NA|TRBJ2-7
TGCAGCGTTGAAGCAAGGAGCGGGCACTCCTACGAGCAGTACTTC
CSVEARSGHSYEQYF
>NA|TRBV18|NA|TRBJ1-5
TGTGCCAGCTCGCAGGATATTACTAGCAATCAGCCCCAGCATTTT
CASSQDITSNQPQHF
>few|TRBV7-9|NA|TRBJ2-5
TGTGCCAGCAGCTTTAGGGAAATCAATGAGCAGTACTTC
CASSFREINEQYF
>NA|TRBV6-5|NA|TRBJ1-6
TGTGCCAGCAGTTACTCGAGCAGGGCGGGGAATTCACCCCTCCACTTT
CASSYSSRAGNSPLHF
>NA|TRBV6-5|NA|TRBJ2-5
TGTGCCAGCAGTTCCGAGCGGCCAGTCGGAGAGACCCAGTACTTC
CASSSERPVGETQYF
>NA|TRBV20-1|TRBD2|TRBJ2-1
TGCAGTGCACGAGGTGGCGGTAGCGGGACCTCCTACAAGGAGCAGTTCTTC
CSARGGGSGTSYKEQFF
>NA|TRBV9|NA|TRBJ2-3
TGTGCCAGCAGGTCCCGTGGGAGTCTAGATACGCAGTATTTT
CASRSRGSLDTQYF
>few|TRBV20-1|NA|TRBJ2-1
TGCAGTGCTAGAGATAGGCCCGTTCTTAGTCCGGGAGGGGGCTGGTTGAATGAGCAGTTCTTC
CSARDRPVLSPGGGWLNEQFF
>NA|TRBV25-1|TRBD1|TRBJ1-2
TGTGCCAGCAGTGAATACGCCGGGACAGGGTTCTATGGCTACACCTTC
CASSEYAGTGFYGYTF
>few|TRBV28|TRBD1|TRBJ1-2
TGTGCCAGCAGTATCTCCGGGACAGCGTATGGCTACACCTTC
CASSISGTAYGYTF
>NA|TRBV28|NA|TRBJ2-3
TGTGCCAGCAGTATCGGGGGACAGCCTTCAGATACGCAGTATTTT
CASSIGGQPSDTQYF
>NA|TRBV7-9|TRBD1|TRBJ2-4
TGTGCCAGCAGCTTAGAGACAGGGGGCCAGCAGTACTTC
CASSLETGGQQYF
>few|TRBV18|TRBD2|TRBJ2-7
TGTGCCAGCTCACCACTCGGACTAGCGGACTACGAGCAGTACTTC
CASSPLGLADYEQYF
>NA|TRBV14|TRBD2|TRBJ2-1
TGTGCCAGCAGCCGAGGACTAGAGAGATACAATGAGCAGTTCTTC
CASSRGLERYNEQFF
>NA|TRBV12-3/TRBV12-4|NA|TRBJ1-2
TGTGCCAGCAGTTTCGGCAGACGGAACTATGGCTACACCTTC
CASSFGRRNYGYTF
>few|TRBV7-9|TRBD2|TRBJ2-2
TGTGCCAGCAGCTTGCCGGGGGGAACCGGGGAGCTGTTTTTT
CASSLPGGTGELFF
>many|TRBV9|NA|TRBJ2-7
TGTGCCAGCAGCGTAGAGGCGGCCCAGGGTTACGAGCAGTACTTC
CASSVEAAQGYEQYF
>NA|TRBV4-2|TRBD2|TRBJ2-1
TGTGCCAGCGGGGGGGAGCGGAATTACAATGAGCAGTTCTTC
CASGGERNYNEQFF
>NA|TRBV20-1|TRBD2|TRBJ2-1
TGCAGTGCTAGAGATCAGGGCGGGAGGACCCCGAGAGAGCAGTTCTTC
CSARDQGGRTPREQFF